The source of this T cell receptor beta chain is a study of T cells in localized non-small cell lung cancer. Study-level findings and limits: Tumor samples were not multi-region, leaving intratumor heterogeneity unexcluded. In adjacent lung appeared a median about 57 of the top 100 tumor clones. It was uninvolved adjacent lung that showed the highest T cell clonality, exceeding tumor.

On this clone: Its target is unknown.

The CDR3 contains 12 residues. V gave up 6 bases and J gave up 2 bases; unmatched junction bases: 2. Germline V gene sequence: CDR1 SQVTM, CDR2 ANQGSEA. The data were produced by immunoSEQ multiplex PCR, yet TCRdb's version contains in-frame clones alone and is incomplete. The data contain about 3,500 clones, about a fifth of them singletons. The chain combines TRBV29-1 with TRBJ2-3; TRBD2 matches 7 bases. The sequencing here drew on lung tumor tissue, taken before any cancer treatment. This clonotype was obtained from a female donor aged 60 or older with stage II lung adenocarcinoma. The CDR3, as DNA: TGCAGCGTAGCGGGGTTCACAGATACGCAGTATTTT. Translated, it gives CSVAGFTDTQYF.